This entry is about one TCR beta chain. The antigen remains undetermined. This sample is part of a study of beta chain features in type 1 diabetes. Study-level findings and limits: Type 1 diabetes patients had fewer VDJ junction insertions and more deletions. In every one of the four CD4+ subsets, TCRB CDR3s were moderately but significantly shorter in Type 1 diabetes patients.

This CDR3 spans 13 amino acids. With 4 bases clipped from V and 6 bases from J, the junction kept 2 bases outside the gene matches. Germline CDR1 SGHRS, CDR2 YFSETQ. As every portion of the isolated RNA was reverse transcribed, the sequencing read expressed TCRB transcripts. The table came from immunoSEQ multiplex PCR; TCRdb's copy has only in-frame clones and leaves some out. The data contain about 160,000 clones, about 9% of them singletons. The chain joins TRBV5-1 to TRBJ2-7, with 12 bases matching TRBD2. Sequenced sample: central memory CD4+ T cells from blood. The sequence was collected from a woman aged 18-29 years with type 1 diabetes. The CDR3 spells CASSGGLAGEQYF. The CDR3 DNA reads as TGCGCCAGCAGCGGGGGACTAGCGGGCGAGCAGTACTTC.